The sequence of this TCR beta chain was determined in a study of blood T cell repertoires in COVID-19. How the authors handled the data: Quantification of nucleated cells was approximated via reference gene primer amplification. The protocol was immunoSEQ multiplex PCR, while the TCRdb copy is restricted to in-frame clones and leaves out a portion. D and trimming come from the DNA, and the V and J calls and clone size come from that table. The sample consists of roughly 70,000 clones, roughly four fifths of them appearing once. Per germline, CDR1 GTSNPN and CDR2 SVGIG (reference sequence). V lost 5 bases and J lost 7; bases outside the gene matches: 10. There are 15 residues in the CDR3.

The sample comprised peripheral blood. This TCR was sampled from a man in his fifties or sixties with COVID-19, enrolled during active disease. The chain couples TRBV30 to TRBJ1-5; the match to TRBD1 covers 11 bases. The CDR3 protein is CAWAPRTGGEQPQHF. The CDR3 DNA follows: TGTGCCTGGGCTCCTCGGACAGGGGGCGAACAGCCCCAGCATTTT.